Presented here are 18 T cell receptor beta chains from one specimen sequenced in a study of blood T cell repertoires in COVID-19. Data came from immunoSEQ multiplex PCR; TCRdb stores just in-frame clones and leaves some out. The sample yields 400,000 to 500,000 clones, 88% seen once. Sequenced input: PBMCs or T cells enriched from blood (not recorded which). These receptor sequences come from a woman between 40 and 55 years old who had recovered from COVID-19.

The rearrangement uses TRBV30 and TRBJ2-7, with D perhaps TRBD2 (5 bases). The CDR3 extends over 14 amino acids. Germline values: CDR1 GTSNPN, CDR2 SVGIG (reference sequence). Trimming took off 5 bases at V and 3 bases at J, with 17 bases between the two ends. The CDR3 region has the DNA TGTGCCTGGGAGGAGTCCGAGGACTTCTACGAGCAGTACTTC. Translating gives CAWEESEDFYEQYF.

The CDR3 spells CASTRKAEGNQPQHF. CDR3 nucleotide sequence: TGTGCCAGCACCCGAAAAGCTGAGGGCAATCAGCCCCAGCATTTT. The chain carries TRBV5-6 and TRBJ1-5; no definite D call. Trimming shortened V by 6 bases and J by 2 bases, and 15 bases separated the two germline ends. CDR1 SGHDT and CDR2 YYEEEE come from the germline V gene. This CDR3 is 15 amino acids long.

This clone was detected a few times. The chain carries TRBV11-2 and TRBJ1-4; D may be TRBD1 (5 bases). CDR1 and CDR2 (germline): SGHAT, FQNNGV. The CDR3 consists of 15 residues. V lost 5 bases and J 5 bases, leaving 15 bases between the germline ends. The CDR3 DNA reads TGTGCCAGCAGCATCACAGGCTTTTTAAATGAAAAACTGTTTTTT. It is translated as CASSITGFLNEKLFF. The full variable domain, rest sourced from reference TRBV11-2 and TRBJ1-4, is EAGVAQSPRYKIIEKRQSVAFWCNPISGHATLYWYQQILGQGPKLLIQFQNNGVVDDSQLPKDRFSAERLKGVDSTLKIQPAKLEDSAVYLCASSITGFLNEKLFFGSGTQLSVL.

The chain joins TRBV12-3 or TRBV12-4 to TRBJ2-3; D uncertain. The V end was cut by 4 bases, the J end by 5 bases, with 4 bases between. The CDR3 has 11 residues. CDR3 sequence reads: CASSSRDTQYF. CDR3 nucleotide sequence: TGTGCCAGCAGTTCTAGAGATACGCAGTATTTT.

The V and J genes are TRBV11-3 and TRBJ1-1; no clear D gene. CDR1 and CDR2 (germline): SGHNT, YENEEA. The CDR3 is 14 residues long. V was clipped by 5 bases and J by 1 base, with 11 bases between them. CDR3 sequence: CASSPTQANTEAFF. The CDR3 DNA is TGTGCCAGCAGCCCCACCCAGGCGAACACTGAAGCTTTCTTT. Variable domain in full (rest from reference TRBV11-3 and TRBJ1-1): EAGVVQSPRYKIIEKKQPVAFWCNPISGHNTLYWYLQNLGQGPELLIRYENEEAVDDSQLPKDRFSAERLKGVDSTLKIQPAELGDSAVYLCASSPTQANTEAFFGQGTRLTVV.

CDR3 amino acids: CASSPRTVSYNSPLHF. The CDR3 nucleotides read TGTGCCAGCAGTCCCCGGACAGTGTCCTATAATTCACCCCTCCACTTT. This chain connects TRBV27 to TRBJ1-6, with D possibly being TRBD1 (6 bases). This CDR3 has 16 residues. The V end was cut by 5 bases, the J end by 1 base, with 12 bases between. Germline CDR1 and CDR2: MNHEY and SMNVEV (reference sequence).

The V gene is TRBV15, the J gene TRBJ2-1, with TRBD2 identical over 12 bases. Germline CDR1 is LNHNV and CDR2 is YYDKDF (reference sequence). The CDR3 length is 16 residues. V lost 6 bases and J lost 4; bases outside the gene matches: 7. The CDR3: CATRTSGSSGYNEQFF. The CDR3 DNA sequence: TGTGCCACCAGGACTAGCGGGAGTTCGGGGTACAATGAGCAGTTCTTC.

The chain recombines TRBV13 with TRBJ2-1; 10 bases are shared with TRBD2. CDR3 size: 13 residues. Germline V CDR1 and CDR2: PRHDT, FYEKMQ (reference sequence). J was trimmed by 4 bases and V by 7 bases; bases with no gene match: 1. The CDR3, as DNA: TGTGCCAGCACACTAGCGGGATACAATGAGCAGTTCTTC. Protein sequence: CASTLAGYNEQFF.

V gene TRBV2 combines with J gene TRBJ2-2, with TRBD1 matching 8 bases. With 6 bases clipped from V and 6 bases from J, the junction kept 3 bases outside the gene matches. The length of the CDR3 is 13 residues. Germline V gives CDR1 SNHLY, CDR2 FYNNEI. The CDR3 loop reads CASSQGASGELFF. The CDR3 bases are TGTGCCAGCAGCCAGGGGGCGTCCGGGGAGCTGTTTTTT.

This clone turned up a few times. The gene calls are TRBV6-6 and TRBJ1-5, with 9 nucleotides matching TRBD1. There are 15 residues in the CDR3. After removal of 0 bases from V and 9 bases from J, the junction contained 6 bases not matched to a gene. Germline V gene lookup returns CDR1 MNHNY and CDR2 SVGAGI (reference sequence). CDR3 sequence reads: CASSYSWTGERPQHF. The CDR3 DNA reads as TGTGCCAGCAGTTACTCCTGGACAGGGGAAAGGCCCCAGCATTTT.

This chain joins TRBV6-5 and TRBJ2-3, with TRBD2 matching 11 bases. The germline V gene encodes CDR1 MNHEY and CDR2 SVGAGI. This CDR3 has 15 residues. The V gene end was trimmed by 6 bases and the J gene end by 2 bases; junction bases not matched to a gene: 4. The CDR3: CASSLAGGPTDTQYF. The DNA of the CDR3 is TGTGCCAGCAGCCTAGCGGGAGGCCCCACAGATACGCAGTATTTT.

Notes on this clone: The junction and the germline gene differ at one end; a read error may be behind it. This sequence joins TRBV7-7 and TRBJ2-1; TRBD2 matches 7 bases. Germline V gene sequence: CDR1 SSHAT, CDR2 FNYEAQ (reference sequence). There are 15 residues in the CDR3. The CDR3 spells CASSPSSGSYNEQFF. CDR3 DNA: TGTGCTAGCAGCCCATCTAGCGGCTCCTACAATGAGCAGTTCTTC.

This rearrangement joins TRBV25-1 to TRBJ1-1; 9 bases are a match to TRBD1. CDR3 length: 16 amino acids. The V and J ends lost 6 bases and 1 base, in that order; junction bases with no gene match: 9. Germline values: CDR1 MGHDK, CDR2 SYGVNS. The CDR3 sequence is CASSPSGDRANTEAFF. The CDR3 coding sequence is TGTGCCAGCAGCCCCTCGGGGGACAGGGCGAACACTGAAGCTTTCTTT.

J is TRBJ2-1 and V is TRBV29-1, with D tentatively TRBD1 (6 bases). CDR3 length: 13 amino acids. V was shortened by 6 bases and J by 2 bases, with 11 bases between the two germline ends. The V gene's germline CDR1 is SQVTM and CDR2 ANQGSEA. For the CDR3, the DNA is TGCAGCGTATCAGGGGAACCCTACAATGAGCAGTTCTTC. It codes for CSVSGEPYNEQFF.

This chain uses TRBV4-3 with TRBJ2-7, with TRBD2 matching over 9 bases. The CDR3 extends over 15 amino acids. The germline V gene has CDR1 LGHNA and CDR2 YSLEER. V shed 1 base, J shed 2 bases, and the junction held 3 bases outside the gene matches. The CDR3 DNA is TGCGCCAGCAGCCAAGGACTAGCGGAGGCCTACGAGCAGTACTTC. Amino acid sequence: CASSQGLAEAYEQYF.

Details on this clone: Different DNA sequences within this sample yield the same CDR3. CDR3 DNA sequence: TGTGCCAGCAGCCAAGGGGGGGGCTATGGCTACACCTTC. It encodes CASSQGGGYGYTF. The chain combines TRBV3-1 (or the pseudogene TRBV3-2) with TRBJ1-2, with D tentatively TRBD1 (5 bases). V lost 1 base to trimming and J lost 4 bases, with 7 bases between them. This CDR3 region has 13 residues. Looked up from germline, CDR1 is LGHDT and CDR2 is YNNKEL (reference sequence).

The chain employs TRBV12-3 or TRBV12-4 and TRBJ1-2; D might be TRBD1 (5 bases). This CDR3 has 13 residues. Trimming cost V 5 bases and J 3 bases, with 10 bases left between them. In nucleotides, the CDR3 is TGTGCCAGCAGTGCTTTACAGGACTATGGCTACACCTTC. Protein product: CASSALQDYGYTF.

This chain connects TRBV18 to TRBJ1-5; D not resolved. CDR1 is KGHSH and CDR2 is LQKENI in the germline V gene. This CDR3 is 14 amino acids long. Deletions cut 3 bases from V and 9 bases from J, with 15 bases between. The CDR3 region has the DNA TGTGCCAGCTCACCTACTGTCCGAGAGGCGCCCCAGCATTTT. Amino acid sequence: CASSPTVREAPQHF.